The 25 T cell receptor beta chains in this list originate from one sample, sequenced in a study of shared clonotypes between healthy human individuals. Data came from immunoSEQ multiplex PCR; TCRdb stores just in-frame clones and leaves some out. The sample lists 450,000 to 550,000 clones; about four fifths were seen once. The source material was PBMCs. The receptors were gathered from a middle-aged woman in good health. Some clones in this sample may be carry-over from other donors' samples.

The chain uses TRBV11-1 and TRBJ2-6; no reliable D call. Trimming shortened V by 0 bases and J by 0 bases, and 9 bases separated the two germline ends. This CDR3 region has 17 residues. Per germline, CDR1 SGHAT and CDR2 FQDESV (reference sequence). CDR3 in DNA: TGTGCCAGCAGCTTAGCCCCGGGCGCCTCTGGGGCCAACGTCCTGACTTTC. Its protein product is CASSLAPGASGANVLTF.

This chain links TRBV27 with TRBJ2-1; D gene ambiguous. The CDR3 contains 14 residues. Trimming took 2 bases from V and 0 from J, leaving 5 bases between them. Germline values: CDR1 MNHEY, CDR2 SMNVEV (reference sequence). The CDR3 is CASSLRNSYNEQFF. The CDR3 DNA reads TGTGCCAGCAGTTTACGGAACTCCTACAATGAGCAGTTCTTC.

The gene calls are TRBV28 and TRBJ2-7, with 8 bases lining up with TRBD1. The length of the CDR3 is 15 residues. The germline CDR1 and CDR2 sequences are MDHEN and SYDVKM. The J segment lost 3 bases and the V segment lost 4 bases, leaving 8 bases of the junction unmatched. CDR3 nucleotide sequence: TGTGCCAGCAGTTCGACAGGGGAAGGGATCTACGAGCAGTACTTC. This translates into CASSSTGEGIYEQYF.

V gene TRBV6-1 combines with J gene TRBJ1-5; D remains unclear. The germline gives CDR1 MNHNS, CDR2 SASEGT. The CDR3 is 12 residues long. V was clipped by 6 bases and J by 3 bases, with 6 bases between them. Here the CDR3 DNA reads TGTGCCAGCAGGGCAGTCAATCAGCCCCAGCATTTT. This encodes CASRAVNQPQHF.

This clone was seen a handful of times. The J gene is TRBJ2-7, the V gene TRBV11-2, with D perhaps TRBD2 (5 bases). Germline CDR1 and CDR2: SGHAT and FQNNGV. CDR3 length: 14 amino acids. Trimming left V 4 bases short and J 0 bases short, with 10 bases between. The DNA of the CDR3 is TGTGCCAGCAGCTCCGGGGTGGGCTCCTACGAGCAGTACTTC. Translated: CASSSGVGSYEQYF.

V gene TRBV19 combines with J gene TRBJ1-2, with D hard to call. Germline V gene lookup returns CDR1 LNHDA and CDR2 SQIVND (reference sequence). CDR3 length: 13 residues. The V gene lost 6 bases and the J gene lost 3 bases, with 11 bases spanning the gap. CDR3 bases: TGTGCCAGTAGCTCCGACATCTACTATGGCTACACCTTC. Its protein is CASSSDIYYGYTF.

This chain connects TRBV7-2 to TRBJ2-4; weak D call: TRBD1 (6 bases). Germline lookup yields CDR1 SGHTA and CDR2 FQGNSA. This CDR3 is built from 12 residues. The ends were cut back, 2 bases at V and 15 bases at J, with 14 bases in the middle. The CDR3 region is CASSLPGQYPYF. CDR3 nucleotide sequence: TGTGCCAGCAGCTTACCAGGACAGTATCCGTACTTC.

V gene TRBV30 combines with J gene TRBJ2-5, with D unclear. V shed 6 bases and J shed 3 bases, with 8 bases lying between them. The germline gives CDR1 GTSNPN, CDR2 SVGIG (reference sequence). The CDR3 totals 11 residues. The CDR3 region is CACHIEETQYF. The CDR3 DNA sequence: TGTGCCTGCCACATAGAAGAGACCCAGTACTTC.

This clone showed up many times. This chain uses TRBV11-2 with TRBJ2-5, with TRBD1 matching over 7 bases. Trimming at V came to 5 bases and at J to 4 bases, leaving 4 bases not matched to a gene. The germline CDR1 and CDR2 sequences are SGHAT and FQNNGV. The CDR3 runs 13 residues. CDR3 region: CASSTTGAETQYF. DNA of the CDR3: TGTGCCAGCAGCACCACAGGGGCAGAGACCCAGTACTTC.

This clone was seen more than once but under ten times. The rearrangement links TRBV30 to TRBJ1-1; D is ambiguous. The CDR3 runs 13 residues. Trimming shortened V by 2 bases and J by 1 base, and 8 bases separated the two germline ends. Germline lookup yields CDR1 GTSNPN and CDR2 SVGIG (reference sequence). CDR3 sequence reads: CAWSWSPNTEAFF. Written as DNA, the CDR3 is TGTGCCTGGAGTTGGAGTCCGAACACTGAAGCTTTCTTT.

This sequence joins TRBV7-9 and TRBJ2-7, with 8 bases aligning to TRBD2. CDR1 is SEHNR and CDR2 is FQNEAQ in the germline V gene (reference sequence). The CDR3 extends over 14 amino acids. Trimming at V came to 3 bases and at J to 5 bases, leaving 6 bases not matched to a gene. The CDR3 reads CASSLSGGPDEQYF. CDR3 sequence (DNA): TGTGCCAGCAGCTTGTCGGGAGGGCCCGACGAGCAGTACTTC.

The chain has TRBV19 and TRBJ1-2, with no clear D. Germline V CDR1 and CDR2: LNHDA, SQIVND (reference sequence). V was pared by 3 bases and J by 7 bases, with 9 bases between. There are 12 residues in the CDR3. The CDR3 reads CASSMRESGYTF. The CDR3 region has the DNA TGTGCCAGTAGTATGCGGGAATCTGGCTACACCTTC. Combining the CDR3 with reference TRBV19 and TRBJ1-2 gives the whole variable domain DGGITQSPKYLFRKEGQNVTLSCEQNLNHDAMYWYRQDPGQGLRLIYYSQIVNDFQKGDIAEGYSVSREKKESFPLTVTSAQKNPTAFYLCASSMRESGYTFGSGTRLTVV.

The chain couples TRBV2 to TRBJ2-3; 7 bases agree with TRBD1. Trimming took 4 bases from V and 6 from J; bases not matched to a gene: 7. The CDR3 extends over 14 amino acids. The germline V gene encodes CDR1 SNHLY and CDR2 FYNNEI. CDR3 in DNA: TGTGCCAGCAGTGTAGAGGGGGCAGATGATACGCAGTATTTT. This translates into CASSVEGADDTQYF.

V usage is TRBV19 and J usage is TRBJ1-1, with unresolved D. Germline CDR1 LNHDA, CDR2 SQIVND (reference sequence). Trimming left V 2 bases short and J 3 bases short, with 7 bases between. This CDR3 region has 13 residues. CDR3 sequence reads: CASSISWDTEAFF. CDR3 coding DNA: TGTGCCAGTAGTATAAGCTGGGACACTGAAGCTTTCTTT.

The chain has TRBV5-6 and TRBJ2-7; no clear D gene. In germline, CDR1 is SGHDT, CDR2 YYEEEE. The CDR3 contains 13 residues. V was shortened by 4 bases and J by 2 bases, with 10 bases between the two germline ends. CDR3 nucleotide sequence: TGTGCCAGCAGCGTGGCGCGAGCCTACGAGCAGTACTTC. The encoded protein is CASSVARAYEQYF.

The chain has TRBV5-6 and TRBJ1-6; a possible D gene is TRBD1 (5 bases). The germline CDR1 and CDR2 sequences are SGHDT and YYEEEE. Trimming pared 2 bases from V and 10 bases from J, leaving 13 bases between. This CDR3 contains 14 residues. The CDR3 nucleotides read TGTGCCAGCAGCTTAAGGGCAGGGAGATCACCCCTCCACTTT. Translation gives CASSLRAGRSPLHF. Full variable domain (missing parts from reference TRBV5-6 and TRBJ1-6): DAGVTQSPTHLIKTRGQQVTLRCSPKSGHDTVSWYQQALGQGPQFIFQYYEEEERQRGNFPDRFSGHQFPNYSSELNVNALLLGDSALYLCASSLRAGRSPLHFGNGTRLTVT.

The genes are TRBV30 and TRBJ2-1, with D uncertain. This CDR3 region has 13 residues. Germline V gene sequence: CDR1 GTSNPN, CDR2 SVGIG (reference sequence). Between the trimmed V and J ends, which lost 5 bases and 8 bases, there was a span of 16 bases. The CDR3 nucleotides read TGTGCCTGGGACCAGGTCACTGGGGATGAGCAGTTCTTC. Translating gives CAWDQVTGDEQFF.

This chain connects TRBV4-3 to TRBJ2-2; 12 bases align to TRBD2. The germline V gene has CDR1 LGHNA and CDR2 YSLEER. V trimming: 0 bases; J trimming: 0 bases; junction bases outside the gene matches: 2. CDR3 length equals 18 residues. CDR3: CASSQETSGSANTGELFF. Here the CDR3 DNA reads TGCGCCAGCAGCCAAGAGACTAGCGGGAGTGCGAACACCGGGGAGCTGTTTTTT.

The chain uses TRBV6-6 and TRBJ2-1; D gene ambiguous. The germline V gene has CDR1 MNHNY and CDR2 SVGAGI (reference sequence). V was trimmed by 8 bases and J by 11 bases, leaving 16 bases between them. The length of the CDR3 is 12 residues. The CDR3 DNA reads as TGTGCCAGCTCTATGGCCTTGGATAAGCAGTTCTTC. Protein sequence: CASSMALDKQFF.

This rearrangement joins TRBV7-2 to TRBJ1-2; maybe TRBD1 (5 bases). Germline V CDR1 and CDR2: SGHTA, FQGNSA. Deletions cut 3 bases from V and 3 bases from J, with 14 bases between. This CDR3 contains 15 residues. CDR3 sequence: CASSFSIGGYYGYTF. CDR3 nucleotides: TGTGCCAGCAGCTTCAGCATTGGGGGTTACTATGGCTACACCTTC.

CDR3 loop: CASSELAGDSEQFF. The CDR3 coding sequence is TGTGCCAGCAGTGAACTAGCGGGAGATAGTGAGCAGTTCTTC. V gene TRBV2 combines with J gene TRBJ2-1; TRBD2 agrees at 10 bases. Germline V gives CDR1 SNHLY, CDR2 FYNNEI. This CDR3 is built from 14 residues. J was trimmed by 9 bases and V by 2 bases; bases with no gene match: 4.

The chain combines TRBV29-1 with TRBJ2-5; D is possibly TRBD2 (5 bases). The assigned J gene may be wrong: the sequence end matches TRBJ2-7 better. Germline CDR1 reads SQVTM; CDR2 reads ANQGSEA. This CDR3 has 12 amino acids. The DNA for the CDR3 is TGCAGCGTTGGTGGGAGCTCCTACGAGCAGTACTTC. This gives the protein CSVGGSSYEQYF.

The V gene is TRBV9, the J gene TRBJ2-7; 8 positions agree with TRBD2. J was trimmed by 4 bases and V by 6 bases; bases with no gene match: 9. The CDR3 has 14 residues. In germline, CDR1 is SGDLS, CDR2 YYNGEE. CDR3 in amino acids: CASNAGTSWYEQYF. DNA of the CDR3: TGTGCCAGCAACGCCGGGACTAGTTGGTACGAGCAGTACTTC. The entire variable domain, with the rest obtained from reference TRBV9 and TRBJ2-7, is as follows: DSGVTQTPKHLITATGQRVTLRCSPRSGDLSVYWYQQSLDQGLQFLIQYYNGEERAKGNILERFSAQQFPDLHSELNLSSLELGDSALYFCASNAGTSWYEQYFGPGTRLTVT.

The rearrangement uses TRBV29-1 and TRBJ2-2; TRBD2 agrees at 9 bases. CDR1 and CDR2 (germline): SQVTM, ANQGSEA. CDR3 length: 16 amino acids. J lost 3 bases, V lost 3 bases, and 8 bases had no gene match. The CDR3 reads CSVEGIAGADTGELFF. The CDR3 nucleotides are TGCAGCGTTGAGGGTATAGCGGGAGCGGACACCGGGGAGCTGTTTTTT.

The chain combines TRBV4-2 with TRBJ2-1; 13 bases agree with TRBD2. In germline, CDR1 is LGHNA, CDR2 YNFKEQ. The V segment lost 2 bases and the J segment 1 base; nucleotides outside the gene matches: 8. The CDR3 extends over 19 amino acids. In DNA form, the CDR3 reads TGTGCCAGCAGCCAAATACTAGCGGGAGGGCCTGGGTCCTACAATGAGCAGTTCTTC. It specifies CASSQILAGGPGSYNEQFF.